The entry below describes one T cell receptor beta chain. The antigen is unknown. The PCR contained 60 Vbeta and 13 Jbeta primers. Assay used: immunoSEQ multiplex PCR; TCRdb lists only in-frame clones, some missing. The data hold about 140,000 clones, with roughly 75% observed a single time. The sample belongs to a study of cytomegalovirus exposure and HLA in healthy donors. Findings and limits, study-wide: An analysis done earlier found most TCR beta V segments productive about 87% or about 30% of the time. Association with HLA alleles at 0.05 false discovery rate was found for some 18,000 TCR beta sequences in a later analysis. Generally TCR sequences proved uncommon, though certain public TCRs appeared in numerous donors.

This clonotype was obtained from a man in his forties in good health and CMV-seropositive. The specimen sequenced was PBMCs.

The CDR3 spells CASSQDIVASGKPSTDTQYF. The CDR3 DNA reads as TGTGCCAGCAGCCAAGATATTGTTGCTAGCGGAAAACCTAGCACAGATACGCAGTATTTT. This chain links TRBV4-2 with TRBJ2-3; 7 bases map to TRBD2. Germline lookup yields CDR1 LGHNA and CDR2 YNFKEQ. Germline trimming cut 0 bases from V and 0 bases from J; bases unmatched to any gene: 15. CDR3 length: 20 residues.